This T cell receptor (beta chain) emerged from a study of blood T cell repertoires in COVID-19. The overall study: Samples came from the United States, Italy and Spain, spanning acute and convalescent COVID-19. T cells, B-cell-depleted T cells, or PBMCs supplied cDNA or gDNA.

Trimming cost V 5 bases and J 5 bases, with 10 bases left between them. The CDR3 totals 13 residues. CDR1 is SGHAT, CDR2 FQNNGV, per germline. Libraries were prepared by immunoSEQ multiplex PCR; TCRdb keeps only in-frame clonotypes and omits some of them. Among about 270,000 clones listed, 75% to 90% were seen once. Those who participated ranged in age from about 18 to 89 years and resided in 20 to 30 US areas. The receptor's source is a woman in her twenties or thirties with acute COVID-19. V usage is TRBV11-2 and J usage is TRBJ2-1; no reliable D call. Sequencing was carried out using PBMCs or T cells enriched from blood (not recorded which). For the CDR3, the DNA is TGTGCCAGCAGCCCAAACTTAGACAATGAGCAGTTCTTC. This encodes CASSPNLDNEQFF.